This TCR beta chain was identified during a study of Ad26.COV2.S vaccination and SARS-CoV-2 variants. V dropped 3 bases and J dropped 2 bases, with 11 bases sitting between them. CDR1 and CDR2 from the germline V gene are MGHDK and SYGVNS. The CDR3 has 14 amino acids. The table came from immunoSEQ multiplex PCR; TCRdb's copy has only in-frame clones and leaves some out. The table includes some 640,000 clones, more than 70% detected once. Treatment meaning: some 20 received Ad26.COV2.S at low or high dose, single or two shots; roughly five received placebo; per-sample allocation not given. Repertoires come from day 63 after the first vaccine or placebo injection.

This TCR was recovered from a person between 18 and 59 years old who received the Ad26.COV2.S COVID-19 vaccine or a placebo. The input for sequencing was peripheral blood, taken in a trial of Ad26.COV2.S vaccine versus placebo. The rearrangement joins TRBV25-1 to TRBJ2-7; D might be TRBD2 (5 bases). CDR3 nucleotide sequence: TGTGCCAGCAGTGACTCCCTCGGGGCCTACGAGCAGTACTTC. This sequence encodes CASSDSLGAYEQYF.